This T cell receptor (beta chain) derives from a study of cytomegalovirus exposure and HLA in healthy donors (dated 2017 in TCRdb). For the wider study: According to an earlier analysis of several hundred of the donors, about 179 million T cells yielded 120 million or so unique TCR beta sequences and 250 to 350 Gb of sequence data. Every discovery cohort repertoire had been produced on one sequencing platform. To study patterns of TCR occurrence, a later analysis re-analyzed previously published TCR beta repertoires from 650 to 750 donors and added high-resolution HLA genotyping. A later genetic analysis took genome-wide SNP genotypes for about 55% of the 666 donors and used that subset as a discovery cohort. Donor age, sex, ethnicity and CMV serostatus were compiled alongside the repertoire data. High-throughput TCR immunosequencing, statistical association of individual TCRs with disease status, and machine learning were combined to predict cytomegalovirus infection status. The aim of the study was to test whether cataloging public T cell receptors could identify signatures of past pathogen exposure. Because of strong linkage in the cohort, roughly 5 DR-DQ haplotypes were treated as single units for association and clustering. About 280 gigabases of sequencing data and 70 million to 85 million unique TCR sequences were included in an early release covering several hundred HLA-typed donors. An earlier analysis of roughly 600 of the donors used high-throughput TCR beta sequencing to judge whether each TCR beta V gene segment behaved as functional or pseudogenic. Of the 398 genotyped donors, 65% to 90% were placed in the genetic ancestry cluster associated with self-reported Caucasian donors. Typing coverage differed by locus: A, B, C, DRB1 and DQB1 were typed in about 629-640 donors, DQA1 in around 500, DPA1 in nearly 610, and DPB1 in roughly 450. Both class I and class II loci were covered by HLA typing, at four-digit resolution. Across some 400 genotyped donors of the cohort, an average of approximately 240,000 unique TCR beta nucleotide sequences per donor were sequenced, and 15% to 20% of those sequences were non-productive. In the later analysis, no new phenotypic data were used to find candidate immune exposures; instead, reliance was placed on TCR beta sequences and their occurrence across donors. The study used immunosequencing to profile the T cell repertoires of around 600 subjects and linked those repertoires to cytomegalovirus serostatus. A separate validation cohort of roughly 130 different subjects was used in addition to the approximately 700-subject first cohort.

Library generation was performed with the immunoSEQ multiplex PCR assay. The multiplex PCR relied on a mix of 60 forward primers for TCR Vbeta segments and 13 reverse primers for TCR Jbeta segments. Amplification of the CDR3 region of rearranged TCR beta genes was performed with a multiplex PCR assay on genomic DNA. Amplified TCR beta libraries were sequenced as 87-base-pair reads on the Illumina HiSeq System. The study's own analysis went as follows. In a later analysis, approximately 74 million unique TCR beta chains were counted across the roughly 670 repertoires, and roughly 11 million of these chains were shared by at least two donors. Raw reads were error-corrected and collapsed into unique sequences by a nearest-neighbor algorithm in which closely related sequences were merged to remove PCR and sequencing errors. V, D and J gene segments were assigned by aligning CDR3 sequences to IMGT reference sequences. Each retained sequence needed at least a six-nucleotide match to both a V gene segment and a J gene segment. A rearrangement counted as productive if the CDR3 had no stop codons and remained in frame with V and J, and every other rearrangement counted as non-productive. CDR3 was defined by IMGT convention, running from the second conserved V-encoded cysteine to the conserved J-encoded phenylalanine. The earlier analysis of about 500 of the donors excluded sequences that lacked an unambiguous match to a single V gene segment. In an earlier analysis of about 590 of the donors, a V segment was called functional when productive rearrangements were above 56.7%, and segregating when the standard deviation between donors exceeded 5%. A statistical classification framework was built to diagnose cytomegalovirus status from the catalog of TCR beta chain sequences. In a later analysis, TCR nucleotide sequences were compared against IMGT/GENE-DB human TR gene sequences so that V and J genes could be assigned. In a later analysis, CDR3 sequences and most-parsimonious VDJ recombination scenarios were assigned using the TCRdist pipeline. In a later analysis, each TCR beta chain was defined by its CDR3 amino acid sequence together with its V-gene family, and reads lacking a unique V-gene family were excluded. A later analysis removed 592 highly shared, low-generation-probability nucleotide sequences to deal with suspected cross-contamination and a sequencing artifact. For each public chain, a later analysis derived a clonal expansion index from normalized ranks of inferred template counts within each repertoire. In a later analysis, generation probabilities were computed with a VDJ recombination model fitted to out-of-frame rearrangements, and the resulting probabilities were checked against IGoR. In a later analysis, TCR-TCR, TCR-HLA and TCR-CMV co-occurrence was scored with hypergeometric tests, and a repertoire-size bias correction was applied to TCR pairs. In a later analysis, false discovery rates were estimated by permuting HLA or CMV assignments 20 times. In a later analysis, co-occurring TCRs were grouped with DBSCAN, and TCRdist sequence similarity was added when clustering was performed within HLA-allele-positive subsets. For co-occurrence clustering, repertoires with fewer than 30,000 or more than 120,000 public chains were excluded, along with about five repertoires with anomalous nucleotide sharing. TCRdb retrieved this table from immuneACCESS and kept in-frame rearrangements only. Not all clones are present; in checked studies, unresolved V genes account for under half, and no reason is known for the remainder. The V and J calls and clone size are taken from that table; D and trimming were inferred from the DNA. For this sample there are about 200,000 clones; almost 70% appear just once. 2.5% to 3% of the sample goes to the ten largest clones.

Points the paper makes about the study in general: The authors suggested that the approach could potentially be extended to other disease states and immunological phenotypes. A later analysis associated 15,000 to 20,000 TCR beta sequences with specific HLA alleles at a false discovery rate of 0.05. A further reported finding was that TCR beta sequences accurately predicted the HLA-A and HLA-B alleles for most subjects in the first cohort. A total of 164 TCR beta chains were listed by the study as associated with cytomegalovirus. In vitro tests confirmed that a few of the cytomegalovirus-associated TCR beta chains recognize cytomegalovirus antigens. An earlier analysis of several hundred of the donors showed that most TCR beta V segments appeared in productive rearrangements either about 90% or about 30% of the time, which broadly matched IMGT annotations. Correlated functional status among segregating V segments might reflect linkage disequilibrium, but an unknown experimental factor could not be ruled out. A cluster of highly shared sequence variants was judged likely to be a technical artifact of the sequencing pipeline. In both the original and validation cohorts, the classifier was reported to diagnose cytomegalovirus status with high specificity and sensitivity. The cohort was sequenced for TCR beta chains only, and without alpha or paired-chain data the features that could be detected were limited. CMV serostatus was the only immune exposure information available for the cohort. In a later analysis, the rate of TCR association differed among HLA loci, with DRB1 alleles having the most associated TCRs and HLA-C alleles having the fewest. While some public TCRs were present in many individuals, most TCR sequences turned up only very rarely across donors. The presence/absence analyses assumed that sequencing depth was roughly uniform across donors, and that assumption may not be true. A later analysis found that HLA-associated TCR beta chains were more clonally expanded and had lower generation probabilities than equally common non-associated chains. Because some donors lacked HLA typing at each locus, the association tests relied only on the typed subset. In a later genetic analysis, a missense DCLRE1C variant was associated with V-gene and J-gene trimming of TCR beta chains, and the association was replicated in an independent cohort. Most CMV-associated TCR beta chains appeared to be HLA-restricted in a later analysis, and the HLA associations seemed to be driven largely by CMV exposure. A later genetic analysis reported fewer N-insertions in productive TCRs among donors in an Asian-associated ancestry cluster than the roughly 650-donor mean. According to a later analysis, parvovirus B19, influenza, CMV and Epstein-Barr virus appeared linked to several top co-occurrence clusters. When HLA alleles, especially DR and DQ, strongly co-occurred, attributing TCR associations to individual alleles was difficult. The earlier analysis of some 540 of the donors excluded about 16 rarely observed V segments, including chromosome 9 orphons, because counts were too low.

The cohort was made up of hundreds of healthy bone marrow donors. All cohort members were sampled while nominally healthy, although unrecorded immune exposures were likely present. The donor was CMV seropositive and belonged to the group of over 250 seropositive cohort members. Each donor provided a peripheral blood sample, and peripheral blood mononuclear cells were used for TCR beta sequencing. Genomic DNA was extracted from the blood cell samples with the Qiagen DNeasy Blood Extraction Kit. In the case of this clone: Its antigen remains unidentified. Base-call qualities are not available, and no considerably larger clone is one nucleotide away.

The sequenced material came from PBMCs. The sequence derives from a man in his forties or fifties in good health and CMV-seropositive.

The sequenced DNA: TGTGCCATTGCGCTCATGAACACTGAAGCTTTCTTT. This gives the protein CAIALMNTEAFF. The chain uses TRBV2 and TRBJ1-1, with the D gene not confidently named. CDR1 and CDR2 are drawn from the germline V gene: SNHLY, FYNNEI. The CDR3 starts with the cysteine, ends with the phenylalanine, and has 12 residues. Only the CDR3 region is kept as DNA, spanning 36 bases read in frame from base 1. Cut back by 10 bases and 0 bases, the V and J ends lie 9 bases apart.